A single sample gave rise to the 5 T cell receptor beta chains below, sequenced in a study of regulatory T cells in long-lasting Graves disease. iRepertoire HTBI primers and Arm-PCR of CDR3 regions built TCR beta libraries. TCRdb ran MiXCR on the multiplex PCR reads and lists one entry per CDR3 protein. Here the sample spans 310,000 or so distinct CDR3 sequences, roughly a fifth being singletons. Time point meaning: persistent/refractory GD, antithyroid drugs over 5 years with positive TRAb. PBMCs were the source of the RNA used for TCR sequencing. Source: peripheral blood mononuclear cells (PBMCs), taken when the disease was refractory, from a patient treated with antithyroid drugs. The receptor source for this set is a female donor with Graves disease.

In this sample, this clonotype turned up a few times. The chain employs TRBV4-1 and TRBJ1-2; no firm D call. Germline values: CDR1 MGHRA, CDR2 YSYEKL. The V gene lost 3 bases and the J gene lost 0 bases, with 14 bases spanning the gap. The CDR3 is 16 residues long. Here the CDR3 reads CASSQPQRSANYGYTF. In DNA form, the CDR3 reads TGCGCCAGCAGCCAGCCCCAGCGGTCCGCTAACTATGGCTACACCTTC.

This clonotype was found many times. This chain uses TRBV27 with TRBJ2-5; TRBD2 agrees at 15 bases. Germline V gene data show CDR1 as MNHEY and CDR2 as SMNVEV (reference sequence). After removal of 5 bases from V and 4 bases from J, the junction contained 5 bases not matched to a gene. The CDR3 extends over 16 amino acids. The CDR3 spells CASSTWTSGRGETQYF. Written as DNA, the CDR3 is TGTGCCAGCAGTACCTGGACTAGCGGGAGGGGAGAGACCCAGTACTTC.

This sequence joins TRBV7-9 and TRBJ1-4; 7 positions agree with TRBD1. J was trimmed by 7 bases and V by 5 bases; bases with no gene match: 10. Germline values: CDR1 SEHNR, CDR2 FQNEAQ (reference sequence). The CDR3 contains 15 residues. The CDR3 region has the DNA TGTGCCAGCAGCCCTAACAGGGGCGCCGGTGAAAAACTGTTTTTT. It translates to CASSPNRGAGEKLFF.

The chain has TRBV2 and TRBJ1-4, with TRBD1 as a possible D gene (5 bases). Deletions cut 6 bases from V and 4 bases from J, with 12 bases between. CDR3 length: 14 residues. Germline V gives CDR1 SNHLY, CDR2 FYNNEI. This CDR3 is CASREGSGNEKLFF. The DNA for the CDR3 is TGTGCCAGCAGAGAGGGGTCAGGTAATGAAAAACTGTTTTTT.

This clonotype was detected ten times or more. The J gene is TRBJ1-5, the V gene TRBV6-1; weak D call: TRBD1 (5 bases). The V gene's germline CDR1 is MNHNS and CDR2 SASEGT. V lost 5 bases and J lost 1, with 15 bases in between. This CDR3 is built from 16 residues. As DNA, the CDR3 is TGTGCCAGCAGTCTAACTTTCCGGGGGAGCAATCAGCCCCAGCATTTT. Amino acid sequence: CASSLTFRGSNQPQHF.